This T cell receptor beta chain was recorded in a study of blood T cell repertoires in COVID-19. As for the study in general: Researchers got acute and convalescent COVID-19 samples from the United States, Italy and Spain. PBMCs, B-cell-depleted T cells, or T cells were the source of the cDNA or gDNA that made up the material.

Germline CDR1 reads SGHVS; CDR2 reads FQNEAQ. V shed 6 bases, J shed 8 bases, and the junction held 3 bases outside the gene matches. This CDR3 has 13 amino acids. Per the authors' pipeline: Quantification of nucleated cells was approximated via reference gene primer amplification. Clones were sequenced by immunoSEQ multiplex PCR, and TCRdb holds only the in-frame ones, with some missing. V, J and clone size were drawn from that table, and D and trimming were deduced from the DNA. The table shows 150,000 or so clones, with 81% occurring only once. What was sequenced was peripheral blood. The chain uses TRBV7-8 and TRBJ2-1, with 11 bases fitting TRBD1. This receptor was taken from a human donor with acute or convalescent COVID-19. The donor label of this sample is uncertain. CDR3 nucleotides: TGTGCCAGCAGTGGACAGGGGGCTTATGAGCAGTTCTTC. The encoded protein is CASSGQGAYEQFF.